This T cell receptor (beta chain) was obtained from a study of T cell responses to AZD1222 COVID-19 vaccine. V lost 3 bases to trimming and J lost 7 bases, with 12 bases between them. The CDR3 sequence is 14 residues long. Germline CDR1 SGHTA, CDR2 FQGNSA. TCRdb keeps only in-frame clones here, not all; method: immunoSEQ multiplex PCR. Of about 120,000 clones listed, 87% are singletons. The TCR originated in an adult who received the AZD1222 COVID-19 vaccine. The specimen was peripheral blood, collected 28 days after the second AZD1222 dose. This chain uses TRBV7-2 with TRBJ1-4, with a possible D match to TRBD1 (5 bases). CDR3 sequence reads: CASSLDNRSEKLFF. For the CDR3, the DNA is TGTGCCAGCAGCTTGGACAACCGGAGTGAAAAACTGTTTTTT.